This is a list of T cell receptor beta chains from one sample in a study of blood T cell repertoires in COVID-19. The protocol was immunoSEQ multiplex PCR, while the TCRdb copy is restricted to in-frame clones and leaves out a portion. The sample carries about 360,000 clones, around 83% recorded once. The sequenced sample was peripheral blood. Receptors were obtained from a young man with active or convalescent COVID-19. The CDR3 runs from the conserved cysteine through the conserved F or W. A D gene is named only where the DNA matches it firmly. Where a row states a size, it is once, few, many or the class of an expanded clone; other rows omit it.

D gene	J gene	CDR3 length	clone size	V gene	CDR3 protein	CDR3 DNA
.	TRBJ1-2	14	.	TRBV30	CAWSDPGLHRGYTF	TGTGCCTGGAGTGATCCAGGCCTCCATCGTGGCTACACCTTC
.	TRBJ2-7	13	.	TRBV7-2	CASSDARLRVQYF	TGTGCCAGCAGCGACGCTAGGCTGCGTGTGCAGTACTTC
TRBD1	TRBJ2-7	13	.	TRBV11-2	CASGPDRLDEQYF	TGTGCCAGCGGCCCGGACAGGTTGGACGAGCAGTACTTC
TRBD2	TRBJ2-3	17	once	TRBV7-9	CASSPLRLAGGYDTQYF	TGTGCCAGCAGCCCCCTTAGACTAGCGGGAGGGTACGATACGCAGTATTTT
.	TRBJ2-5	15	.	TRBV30	CAWSASQGIQETQYF	TGTGCCTGGAGTGCATCCCAGGGGATTCAAGAGACCCAGTACTTC
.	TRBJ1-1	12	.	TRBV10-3	CASGHESTEAFF	TGTGCCTCGGGACACGAGTCCACTGAAGCTTTCTTT
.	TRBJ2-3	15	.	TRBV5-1	CASSLEGLQPDTQYF	TGCGCCAGCAGCTTGGAGGGACTCCAACCAGATACGCAGTATTTT
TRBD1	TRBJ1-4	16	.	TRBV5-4	CASSLGQGTTNEKLFF	TGTGCCAGCAGCTTGGGACAGGGAACAACTAATGAAAAACTGTTTTTT
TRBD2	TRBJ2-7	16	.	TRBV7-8	CASSWPGAGTSYEQYF	TGTGCCAGCAGCTGGCCGGGAGCGGGGACCTCCTACGAGCAGTACTTC
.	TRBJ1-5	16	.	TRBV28	CASSSPREGWNQPQHF	TGTGCCAGCAGTTCCCCTCGGGAGGGGTGGAATCAGCCCCAGCATTTT
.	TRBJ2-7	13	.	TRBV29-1	CSVTGTRAYEQYF	TGCAGCGTTACCGGGACAAGGGCCTACGAGCAGTACTTC
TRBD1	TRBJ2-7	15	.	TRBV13	CASSIGTGGTYEQYF	TGTGCCAGCAGCATCGGGACAGGCGGCACCTACGAGCAGTACTTC
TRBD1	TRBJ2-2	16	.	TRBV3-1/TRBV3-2	CASSPVDRARTGELFF	TGTGCCAGCAGCCCTGTGGACAGGGCGCGGACCGGGGAGCTGTTTTTT
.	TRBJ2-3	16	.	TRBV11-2	CASTIRGGASTDTQYF	TGTGCCAGCACCATTAGGGGGGGGGCTAGCACAGATACGCAGTATTTT
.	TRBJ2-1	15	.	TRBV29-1	CSVTRDFASYNEQFF	TGCAGCGTGACTAGGGACTTCGCCTCCTACAATGAGCAGTTCTTC
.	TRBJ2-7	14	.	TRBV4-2	CASSQDRGAYEQYF	TGTGCCAGCAGCCAAGACAGGGGGGCCTACGAGCAGTACTTC
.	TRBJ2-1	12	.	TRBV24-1	CATQAVGNEQFF	TGTGCCACCCAGGCAGTGGGCAATGAGCAGTTCTTC
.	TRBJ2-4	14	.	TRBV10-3	CAISEPGDGNIQYF	TGTGCCATCAGTGAGCCAGGGGATGGAAACATTCAGTACTTC